Given below is one TCR beta chain in context. Germline CDR1 and CDR2: GTSNPN and SVGIG (reference sequence). This CDR3 is 13 amino acids long. Trimming cost V 2 bases and J 1 base, with 8 bases left between them. The data stem from a study of blood T cell repertoires in COVID-19. Study overall: Specimens from acute and convalescent COVID-19 originated in the United States, Italy and Spain.

Only in-frame clones appear in the TCRdb table, and some are missing; sequencing was by immunoSEQ multiplex PCR. Of a few hundred thousand clones in the sample, over 80% are singletons; the top ten hold about 10%. The source material was peripheral blood. This chain joins TRBV30 and TRBJ2-5; TRBD1 is a possible D gene (6 bases). The clonotype was recovered from a woman in her 70s with COVID-19, enrolled during active disease. The CDR3 spells CAWSQGFQETQYF. CDR3 DNA sequence: TGTGCCTGGAGTCAGGGGTTCCAAGAGACCCAGTACTTC.